Sequencing of this T cell receptor (beta chain) was carried out in a study of technical replicates of blood from a few donors. In germline, CDR1 is SEHNR, CDR2 FQNEAQ (reference sequence). Germline trimming cut 5 bases from V and 9 bases from J; bases unmatched to any gene: 16. This CDR3 contains 15 residues. Only one count was recorded for this clone. Using immunoSEQ multiplex PCR, the repertoire was profiled, and TCRdb retains in-frame clones only, with some absent. The profile shows about 66,000 clones, around 87% of them singletons. The chain employs TRBV7-9 and TRBJ2-7, with TRBD1 matching 7 bases. The sample comprised PBMCs. The receptor was isolated from a human donor in good health. Some clones in this sample may be carry-over from other donors' samples. CDR3 residues: CASSPLPALGGGQYF. The CDR3 DNA sequence: TGTGCCAGCAGCCCCCTCCCGGCCCTAGGGGGCGGGCAGTACTTC. Full variable domain (outside the CDR3, taken from reference TRBV7-9 and TRBJ2-7): DTGVSQNPRHKITKRGQNVTFRCDPISEHNRLYWYRQTLGQGPEFLTYFQNEAQLEKSRLLSDRFSAERPKGSFSTLEIQRTEQGDSAMYLCASSPLPALGGGQYFGPGTRLTVT.